The source of this TCR beta chain is a study of PD-L1 blockade in urothelial cancer. Study summary: At 3 weeks (second dose) and 6 weeks after starting treatment, blood was analyzed. A median around 150,000 T cells were found in blood samples.

Time point of the sample: pretreatment peripheral blood. Per the germline V gene, CDR1 is MNHNS and CDR2 is SASEGT. This CDR3 contains 18 residues. The trim removed 2 bases at V and 4 bases at J, leaving 12 bases unmatched. A spike-in of synthetic TCR analog templates was added to each PCR. This table comes from immunoSEQ multiplex PCR, and its TCRdb copy is limited to in-frame clones, with some not included. The table records around 63,000 clones, 75% to 85% of them present only once. The rearrangement uses TRBV6-1 and TRBJ2-3; TRBD2 agrees at 10 bases. The specimen comprised PBMCs, sampled around atezolizumab (anti-PD-L1) treatment. The sequence was obtained from a man aged 65 to 85 with urothelial cancer. This chain's CDR3 is CASSEWGQERGGADTQYF. DNA of the CDR3: TGTGCCAGCAGTGAATGGGGGCAAGAGCGGGGGGGAGCAGATACGCAGTATTTT.